A selection of T cell receptor beta chains follows, all from one sample in a study of blood T cell repertoires in COVID-19. The assay was immunoSEQ multiplex PCR, and TCRdb's table has in-frame clones only and misses some. Altogether about 210,000 clones are present, about four fifths being singletons, with the ten largest covering about 2.5%. Sequences were obtained from peripheral blood. The receptors derive from a woman aged 40 to 55 with active or convalescent COVID-19. Both conserved end residues are part of each CDR3. D genes are given only for firm matches. Clone sizes are given selectively: once, few, many, or a class where the clone is expanded.

v_call	clone_size	j_call	cdr3_length	d_call	cdr3_nt	cdr3_aa
TRBV12-5	NA	TRBJ2-1	16	TRBD2	TGTGCTAGTGGTTCAAGCGGGGGGGCCCCCTACAATGAGCAGTTCTTC	CASGSSGGAPYNEQFF
TRBV6-2/TRBV6-3	NA	TRBJ2-6	18	TRBD1	TGTGCCAGCAGTTACCGGACAGGCCGAAGCTCTGGGGCCAACGTCCTGACTTTC	CASSYRTGRSSGANVLTF
TRBV28	NA	TRBJ1-2	13	TRBD1	TGTGCCAGCAGTTTACAGGGGGCTTGGGGCTACACCTTC	CASSLQGAWGYTF
TRBV5-1	NA	TRBJ2-4	15	NA	TGCGCCAGCAGCTTGGCTCCGCCCCGGGGAAACATTCAGTACTTC	CASSLAPPRGNIQYF
TRBV4-1	NA	TRBJ2-1	15	TRBD2	TGCGCCAGCAGCCAAGATCGGGGGGAACAGAGAACGCAGTTCTTC	CASSQDRGEQRTQFF
TRBV6-1	NA	TRBJ2-7	14	NA	TGTGCCAGCAGTGAATTCGGGTTCTCCTACGAGCAGTACTTC	CASSEFGFSYEQYF
TRBV7-9	NA	TRBJ1-3	16	NA	TGTGCCAGCAGCTTGCGGACAATCGAAGCTGGAAACACCATATATTTT	CASSLRTIEAGNTIYF
TRBV19	NA	TRBJ1-4	15	NA	TGTGCCAGTAGAAGGGCACAGGGTTTTAATGAAAAACTGTTTTTT	CASRRAQGFNEKLFF
TRBV24-1	NA	TRBJ1-4	15	NA	TGTGCCACCAGTGAGGGCTACGCAACTAATGAAAAACTGTTTTTT	CATSEGYATNEKLFF
TRBV29-1	NA	TRBJ2-7	15	NA	TGCAGCGTTGTATTAACAGGGCTTTCTAACAACGAGCAGTACTTC	CSVVLTGLSNNEQYF
TRBV14	NA	TRBJ2-3	16	NA	TGTGCCAGCAGCCAAGCCCAGACAGGTTCCCCAGATACGCAGTATTTT	CASSQAQTGSPDTQYF
TRBV5-1	NA	TRBJ1-2	14	NA	TGCGCCAGCAGGGGAGCAGGCCAATTTAACGGCTACACCTTC	CASRGAGQFNGYTF
TRBV6-6	NA	TRBJ2-7	16	TRBD1	TGTGCCAGCAGTTACTCGATGGGACAGTCTACCTACGAGCAGTACTTC	CASSYSMGQSTYEQYF
TRBV11-3	NA	TRBJ1-1	14	NA	TGTGCCAGCAGCTTATTGCGGATAGGCACTGAAGCTTTCTTT	CASSLLRIGTEAFF
TRBV27	NA	TRBJ2-5	13	TRBD1	TGTGCCAGCCGGGACAGGGGCCAAGAGACCCAGTACTTC	CASRDRGQETQYF
TRBV3-1/TRBV3-2	NA	TRBJ1-1	14	NA	TGTGCCAGCAGCCAAGATCTTTGGAACACTGAAGCTTTCTTT	CASSQDLWNTEAFF
TRBV11-3	NA	TRBJ2-1	14	NA	TGTGCCAGCAGCTCGCAGGGCGACGGGGGTGAGCAGTTCTTC	CASSSQGDGGEQFF
TRBV2	NA	TRBJ1-2	13	TRBD1	TGTGCCAGCCTGACAGGGGGCGGCTATGGCTACACCTTC	CASLTGGGYGYTF
TRBV4-3	NA	TRBJ1-2	14	NA	TGCGCCAGCAGCCAAGATTCGGGGAACTATGGCTACACCTTC	CASSQDSGNYGYTF
TRBV28	NA	TRBJ1-4	15	TRBD1	TGTGCCAGCAGCCAAACCGGGACAGGGGATGAAAAACTGTTTTTT	CASSQTGTGDEKLFF
TRBV5-1	NA	TRBJ1-3	15	NA	TGCGCCAGCAGCTCACCGGGGGGCTCTGGAAACACCATATATTTT	CASSSPGGSGNTIYF
TRBV29-1	NA	TRBJ2-7	14	NA	TGCAGCGTTCGGTCACCCAAAGATAATTACGAGCAGTACTTC	CSVRSPKDNYEQYF
TRBV19	NA	TRBJ2-2	15	NA	TGTGCCAGTAGTGTCCAGTCAGGGTCTCTCGGGGAGCTGTTTTTT	CASSVQSGSLGELFF
TRBV18	once	TRBJ2-1	18	NA	TGTGCCAGCTCCCCTATCCAATTTCAGGAATTCTCCTACAATGAGCAGTTCTTC	CASSPIQFQEFSYNEQFF
TRBV11-2	NA	TRBJ2-7	12	NA	TGTGCCAGCAGCTATAGTAGTGTCGAGCAGTACTTC	CASSYSSVEQYF
TRBV30	NA	TRBJ1-4	14	TRBD1	TGTGCCTGGAGATCTCCAGGGGGCGTTGAAAAACTGTTTTTT	CAWRSPGGVEKLFF
TRBV7-9	NA	TRBJ1-1	14	NA	TGTGCCAGCAGTCGTATACAGGGGAACACTGAAGCTTTCTTT	CASSRIQGNTEAFF
TRBV7-2	NA	TRBJ2-7	14	TRBD2	TGTGCCAGCAGCCAAAGCGGGGGGGACTACGAGCAGTACTTC	CASSQSGGDYEQYF
TRBV7-9	NA	TRBJ2-2	14	NA	TGTGCCAGCAGCTTAGAAGCGACCACCGGGGAGCTGTTTTTT	CASSLEATTGELFF
TRBV5-1	NA	TRBJ2-2	18	TRBD1	TGCGCCAGCAGCTTGCTCCTTCCCGGGACAGGGGACACCGGGGAGCTGTTTTTT	CASSLLLPGTGDTGELFF
TRBV7-2	many	TRBJ2-7	17	TRBD2	TGTGCCAGCAGCTTTTCCCCCTATAGCGGGGGCCTCTACGAGCAGTACTTC	CASSFSPYSGGLYEQYF
TRBV28	NA	TRBJ1-3	16	TRBD1	TGTGCCAGCAGTTTATATGGACAGGGGGCCAAAAACACCATATATTTT	CASSLYGQGAKNTIYF
TRBV12-5	NA	TRBJ2-3	16	NA	TGTGCTAGTGGTTTCCAAACAGGGCCTAGCACAGATACGCAGTATTTT	CASGFQTGPSTDTQYF
TRBV29-1	NA	TRBJ1-6	16	TRBD1	TGCAGCGTTTCAAGACAGGGACCCGGGACTAATTCACCCCTCCACTTT	CSVSRQGPGTNSPLHF
TRBV19	NA	TRBJ1-4	15	TRBD1	TGTGCCAGTAGGAGTAACAGGGGCTTTAATGAAAAACTGTTTTTT	CASRSNRGFNEKLFF
TRBV11-2	NA	TRBJ2-7	15	NA	TGTGCCAGCAGCTTAGATCAGTGGGCAGCCTACGAGCAGTACTTC	CASSLDQWAAYEQYF
TRBV28	NA	TRBJ2-7	12	NA	TGTGCCAGCACCGTTACAAACTACGAGCAGTACTTC	CASTVTNYEQYF